The next 14 T cell receptor beta chains were all read from a single sample in a study of a mutant IDH1 vaccine in newly diagnosed glioma (dated by TCRdb to the early 2020s). For these receptors, no antigen is known. The sample's time point, from its label and the paper: week 23, last vaccination. Every vaccine dose consisted of 300 ug of a 20-mer mutant IDH1 peptide in Montanide, administered subcutaneously together with topical imiquimod. Library preparation used the immunoSEQ multiplex PCR assay. Here the immuneACCESS table is served through TCRdb, limited to in-frame sequences with V and J called. Missing clones are a known gap in these copies; in checked studies unresolved V genes cover under half, and the rest lacks a known reason. For this sample there are approximately 50,000 clones; more than 75% appear just once. The ten top clones hold about 1.4% of the sample. The starting material was PBMCs, obtained from a glioma patient whose treatment included an IDH1 peptide vaccine. Receptor source: a man aged 40-49 years with glioma.

This clone has just one count. The chain combines TRBV7-9 with TRBJ1-1; D is perhaps TRBD1 (6 bases). Germline lookup yields CDR1 SEHNR and CDR2 FQNEAQ (reference sequence). The CDR3 length is 14 residues. Trimming removed 1 base from V and 4 bases from J, with 10 bases in between. In DNA form, the CDR3 reads TGTGCCAGCAGCTTAGAAGGCAGGGGCACTGAAGCTTTCTTT. Translating gives CASSLEGRGTEAFF. Together with reference TRBV7-9 and TRBJ1-1, the CDR3 gives the full variable domain: DTGVSQNPRHKITKRGQNVTFRCDPISEHNRLYWYRQTLGQGPEFLTYFQNEAQLEKSRLLSDRFSAERPKGSFSTLEIQRTEQGDSAMYLCASSLEGRGTEAFFGQGTRLTVV.

The gene calls are TRBV5-8 and TRBJ2-1, with 7 bases fitting TRBD2. Per germline, CDR1 SGHTS and CDR2 YDEGEE. The CDR3 is 15 amino acids. The trim removed 2 bases at V and 0 bases at J, leaving 2 bases unmatched. The CDR3 loop reads CASSFGGSSYNEQFF. The CDR3, as DNA: TGTGCCAGCAGCTTTGGCGGGAGCTCCTACAATGAGCAGTTCTTC. The variable domain in full, completed from reference TRBV5-8 and TRBJ2-1, reads EAGVTQSPTHLIKTRGQQATLRCSPISGHTSVYWYQQALGLGLQFLLWYDEGEERNRGNFPPRFSGRQFPNYSSELNVNALELEDSALYLCASSFGGSSYNEQFFGPGTRLTVL.

There are a few counts of this clone. J is TRBJ1-2 and V is TRBV7-2; 8 nucleotides align to TRBD1. CDR1 and CDR2 from the germline V gene are SGHTA and FQGNSA. Germline trimming cut 5 bases from V and 8 bases from J; bases unmatched to any gene: 7. The CDR3 is made up of 13 amino acids. Written as DNA, the CDR3 is TGTGCCAGCAGCCCGACGACAGGGGCCGGCTACACCTTC. Its translation is CASSPTTGAGYTF.

The gene calls are TRBV5-6 and TRBJ2-6; tentatively, D is TRBD1 (6 bases). V was pared by 2 bases and J by 2 bases, with 14 bases between. The CDR3 covers 17 residues. The germline V gene encodes CDR1 SGHDT and CDR2 YYEEEE. For the CDR3, the DNA is TGTGCCAGCAGCTTTCGTCAGGGGAGTACTGGGGCCAACGTCCTGACTTTC. It codes for CASSFRQGSTGANVLTF.

This clone is a singleton in its sample. This chain uses TRBV5-1 with TRBJ2-7; maybe TRBD1 (7 bases). Germline V CDR1 and CDR2: SGHRS, YFSETQ. The CDR3 loop spans 13 amino acids. Trimming pared 3 bases from V and 5 bases from J, leaving 12 bases between. CDR3 in amino acids: CASSYLRGDEQYF. DNA of the CDR3: TGCGCCAGCAGCTACCTCAGGGGGGACGAGCAGTACTTC. The full variable domain, rest sourced from reference TRBV5-1 and TRBJ2-7, is KAGVTQTPRYLIKTRGQQVTLSCSPISGHRSVSWYQQTPGQGLQFLFEYFSETQRNKGNFPGRFSGRQFSNSRSEMNVSTLELGDSALYLCASSYLRGDEQYFGPGTRLTVT.

The chain carries TRBV7-2 and TRBJ2-5, with D tentatively TRBD2 (6 bases). CDR1 is SGHTA and CDR2 is FQGNSA in the germline V gene. V was clipped by 5 bases and J by 1 base, with 11 bases between them. CDR3 length equals 14 residues. The CDR3 DNA reads as TGTGCCAGCAGCCAGCAGGGACTCCAAGAGACCCAGTACTTC. Protein: CASSQQGLQETQYF.

This chain uses TRBV2 with TRBJ2-1; D is uncertain. CDR1 SNHLY and CDR2 FYNNEI come from the germline V gene. The V end was cut by 5 bases, the J end by 7 bases, with 15 bases between. This CDR3 has 14 residues. The CDR3 sequence: CASSPRVLWNEQFF. CDR3 nucleotides: TGTGCCAGCAGTCCAAGGGTTTTATGGAATGAGCAGTTCTTC.

V gene TRBV15 combines with J gene TRBJ2-5; D unclear. The CDR3 extends over 15 amino acids. V was cut by 3 bases and J by 3 bases, with 14 bases left in between. In germline, CDR1 is LNHNV, CDR2 YYDKDF (reference sequence). CDR3 amino acids: CATSRDSIGEETQYF. DNA for the CDR3: TGTGCCACCAGCAGGGATTCTATTGGGGAAGAGACCCAGTACTTC.

The V call is TRBV19, the J call TRBJ1-2; 8 bases map to TRBD1. V lost 3 bases to trimming and J lost 2 bases; unmatched junction nucleotides: 17. This CDR3 has 19 residues. From germline, CDR1 is LNHDA and CDR2 SQIVND (reference sequence). The CDR3: CASSIGRGRIVATNYGYTF. CDR3 DNA sequence: TGTGCCAGTAGTATTGGCAGGGGGCGAATCGTGGCGACCAACTATGGCTACACCTTC. Supplemented by reference TRBV19 and TRBJ1-2, the full variable domain reads DGGITQSPKYLFRKEGQNVTLSCEQNLNHDAMYWYRQDPGQGLRLIYYSQIVNDFQKGDIAEGYSVSREKKESFPLTVTSAQKNPTAFYLCASSIGRGRIVATNYGYTFGSGTRLTVV.

The V gene is TRBV5-6, the J gene TRBJ2-3; D call uncertain. The CDR3 is 14 amino acids. The V gene lost 4 bases and the J gene lost 0 bases, with 9 bases spanning the gap. CDR1 and CDR2 (germline): SGHDT, YYEEEE. CDR3 sequence reads: CASSPPTSTDTQYF. The CDR3, as DNA: TGTGCCAGCAGCCCTCCCACTAGCACAGATACGCAGTATTTT.

Only one count was recorded for this clone. V is TRBV29-1 and J is TRBJ2-3; D possibly uses TRBD1 or TRBD2 (6 bases each). The CDR3 covers 15 residues. V lost 4 bases and J lost 1, with 15 bases in between. Germline-derived CDR1 and CDR2 are SQVTM and ANQGSEA. The CDR3 is CSVGSGALGTDTQYF. For the CDR3, the DNA is TGCAGCGTTGGTTCGGGGGCTTTGGGCACAGATACGCAGTATTTT.

The chain carries TRBV18 and TRBJ2-7; D unresolved. This CDR3 has 14 amino acids. The ends were cut back, 6 bases at V and 9 bases at J, with 21 bases in the middle. CDR1 is KGHSH, CDR2 LQKENI, per germline. CDR3 sequence: CASSNGLGPLGQYF. CDR3 nucleotides: TGTGCCAGCTCCAATGGTCTTGGGCCCCTCGGGCAGTACTTC.

The sample holds one count of this clone. V usage is TRBV6-6 and J usage is TRBJ2-7; D uncertain. The CDR3 is 15 amino acids. Germline values: CDR1 MNHNY, CDR2 SVGAGI (reference sequence). V was cut by 0 bases and J by 2 bases, with 11 bases left in between. As DNA, the CDR3 is TGTGCCAGCAGTTACTCCCTAGACGCGGCCTACGAGCAGTACTTC. The encoded protein is CASSYSLDAAYEQYF.

V gene TRBV7-3 combines with J gene TRBJ2-5; D is perhaps TRBD2 (6 bases). CDR1 is SGHTA and CDR2 is FQGTGA in the germline V gene. This CDR3 spans 14 amino acids. V lost 2 bases, J lost 1 base, and 8 bases lay in between. The CDR3 coding sequence is TGTGCCAGCAGCTTAGGGGGACTCCAAGAGACCCAGTACTTC. It codes for CASSLGGLQETQYF.